A single sample is the source of the 8 T cell receptor beta chains below, sequenced in a study of T-cell reconstitution after alpha-beta-depleted transplantation in children. For TCRbeta, the library was prepared with unique molecular identifiers. In TCRdb, the PCR reads were re-called with MiXCR into one record per CDR3 protein. The repertoire has hundreds of thousands of distinct CDR3 sequences, around 19% of them found once; the top ten carry over 3%. The source material was PBMCs from the stem cell graft donor, sampled from the stem cell graft. All receptors come from a human donor who donated a stem cell graft to a child with acute lymphoblastic leukemia.

This clonotype was detected only a few times. The chain combines TRBV27 with TRBJ1-2, with unresolved D. The V and J ends lost 5 bases and 3 bases respectively, with 22 bases between them. The CDR3 sequence is 17 residues long. CDR1 and CDR2 (germline): MNHEY, SMNVEV (reference sequence). The CDR3 bases are TGTGCCAGCAGTCTTCTCCCTTCCTCGGGGAGGCACTATGGCTACACCTTC. Residues: CASSLLPSSGRHYGYTF.

This clonotype was detected only a few times. The rearrangement uses TRBV12-3 or TRBV12-4 and TRBJ2-1, with 8 bases aligning to TRBD2. This CDR3 region has 16 residues. V shed 5 bases, J shed 2 bases, and the junction held 8 bases outside the gene matches. CDR3 bases: TGTGCCAGCAGTCCTCTAGCGGGCGTGGCCTACAATGAGCAGTTCTTC. It yields the protein CASSPLAGVAYNEQFF.

The chain recombines TRBV5-1 with TRBJ1-1; TRBD1 might be the D (6 bases). CDR3 length equals 16 residues. CDR1 SGHRS and CDR2 YFSETQ come from the germline V gene. The V gene lost 0 bases and the J gene lost 0 bases, with 12 bases spanning the gap. CDR3 DNA: TGCGCCAGCAGCTTGGCGAGAGGACAGCTGAACACTGAAGCTTTCTTT. Protein: CASSLARGQLNTEAFF.

This clonotype was recorded a few times. The V and J genes are TRBV6-5 and TRBJ1-4; perhaps TRBD1 as D (6 bases). The germline V gene encodes CDR1 MNHEY and CDR2 SVGAGI. There are 15 residues in the CDR3. Between the trimmed V and J ends, which lost 6 bases and 5 bases, there was a span of 16 bases. The CDR3 DNA sequence: TGTGCCAGCAGGAGAAACAGGGCAAGGAATGAAAAACTGTTTTTT. Translation: CASRRNRARNEKLFF.

The CDR3 region is CASSGLAGNFYEQYF. The CDR3, as DNA: TGTGCCAGCAGTGGACTAGCGGGAAACTTCTACGAGCAGTACTTC. The chain employs TRBV2 and TRBJ2-7, with 11 bases aligning to TRBD2. V lost 4 bases and J lost 3; bases outside the gene matches: 5. Germline loops: CDR1 SNHLY, CDR2 FYNNEI. The CDR3 runs to 15 residues.

The chain combines TRBV6-4 with TRBJ2-7; TRBD1 matches at 7 bases. V shed 6 bases, J shed 5 bases, and the junction held 10 bases outside the gene matches. CDR3 length: 14 residues. Germline-derived CDR1 and CDR2 are MRHNA and SNTAGT. CDR3 residues: CASSPPDRVHEQYF. The CDR3 DNA reads as TGTGCCAGCAGCCCCCCCGACAGGGTACACGAGCAGTACTTC.

This clonotype was recorded a few times. The V gene is TRBV6-1, the J gene TRBJ2-1; 11 bases map to TRBD2. The trim removed 6 bases at V and 7 bases at J, leaving 14 bases unmatched. Germline V gives CDR1 MNHNS, CDR2 SASEGT. The CDR3 has 17 amino acids. This chain's CDR3 is CASSELRLAGGINEQFF. The CDR3 nucleotides read TGTGCCAGCAGCGAACTCCGGCTAGCGGGAGGTATAAATGAGCAGTTCTTC.

This clonotype was observed a handful of times. The chain recombines TRBV7-8 with TRBJ2-3, with 10 bases fitting TRBD2. The CDR3 has 17 amino acids. V dropped 1 base and J dropped 2; count of bases not matched to a gene: 6. In germline, CDR1 is SGHVS, CDR2 FQNEAQ. CDR3 nucleotides: TGTGCCAGCAGCTTAGGGAGACTAGCGGGTGTCACAGATACGCAGTATTTT. Translating gives CASSLGRLAGVTDTQYF.